This entry lists 5 T cell receptor beta chains sequenced from one sample in a study of human T cells and chemical hapten exposure (TCRdb year 2021). The library was produced with RACE. TCRdb lists the instrument as NextSeq 500. Starting from the raw public reads, TCRdb applied fastp trimming at Q25, assembled clones with MiXCR and retained in-frame beta chains. Each CDR3 protein appears once, grouped with its most common genes and DNA. For this sample there are about 98,000 distinct CDR3 sequences; 11% appear just once. The ten largest account for approximately 3.4% of the sample. The sample's time point, from its label and the paper: pre-sensitization, week 0. The treatment or condition label for this specimen denotes: therapeutic diphenylcyclopropenone sensitization with weekly scalp DPC. The sequencing here drew on whole blood, taken in connection with sensitization to the hapten diphenylcyclopropenone (DPC). Receptor source: a woman aged 55-70 years with alopecia areata. Some clones in this sample may be carry-over from other donors' samples.

V usage is TRBV12-3 or TRBV12-4 and J usage is TRBJ1-6; D gene ambiguous. Trimming took off 6 bases at V and 9 bases at J, with 15 bases between the two ends. The CDR3 is 14 amino acids. The CDR3 DNA follows: TGTGCCAGCAGCCCTCTGAGTTACGGTTCACCCCTCCACTTT. It translates to CASSPLSYGSPLHF.

Remarks on this clonotype: A much larger clone differs from this one at a single base, so this may be a read error. The V call is TRBV19, the J call TRBJ2-7, with a possible D match to TRBD1 (5 bases). Germline V gene data show CDR1 as LNHDA and CDR2 as SQIVND (reference sequence). The CDR3 is 13 residues long. Trimming pared 6 bases from V and 11 bases from J, leaving 20 bases between. This chain's CDR3 is CASRLAGREEEYF. The CDR3 coding sequence is TGTGCCAGTAGGTTGGCAGGGCGAGAAGAGGAGTACTTC.

The chain combines TRBV2 with TRBJ2-7, with D perhaps TRBD2 (6 bases). The germline V gene encodes CDR1 SNHLY and CDR2 FYNNEI. Trimming pared 2 bases from V and 13 bases from J, leaving 18 bases between. This CDR3 has 13 amino acids. The CDR3 loop is CASSEKGLRDFYF. The CDR3 nucleotides are TGTGCCAGCAGTGAAAAAGGATTGAGGGACTTCTACTTC.

The rearrangement links TRBV20-1 to TRBJ1-2; D is undetermined. The CDR3 is 11 amino acids. Trimming removed 6 bases at V and 3 bases at J, with 8 bases between. The germline CDR1 and CDR2 sequences are DFQATT and SNEGSKA (reference sequence). This CDR3 reads CSAAEDYGYTF. For the CDR3, the DNA is TGCAGTGCCGCGGAGGACTATGGCTACACCTTC.

The chain employs TRBV20-1 and TRBJ1-5; 8 bases are a match to TRBD1. The CDR3 runs 12 residues. The trim removed 4 bases at V and 7 bases at J, leaving 3 bases unmatched. From germline, CDR1 is DFQATT and CDR2 SNEGSKA (reference sequence). DNA for the CDR3: TGCAGTGCTAAGACAGGGGAGCAGCCCCAGCATTTT. Translation gives CSAKTGEQPQHF.